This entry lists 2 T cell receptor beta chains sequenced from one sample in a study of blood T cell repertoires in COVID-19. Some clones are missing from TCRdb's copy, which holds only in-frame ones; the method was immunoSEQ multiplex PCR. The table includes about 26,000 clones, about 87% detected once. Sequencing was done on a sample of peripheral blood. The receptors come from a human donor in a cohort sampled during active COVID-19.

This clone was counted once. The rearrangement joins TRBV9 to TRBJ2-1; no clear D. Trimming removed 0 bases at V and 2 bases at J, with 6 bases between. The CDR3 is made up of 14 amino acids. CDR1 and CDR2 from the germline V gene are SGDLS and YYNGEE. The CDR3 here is CASSVVSAYNEQFF. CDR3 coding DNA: TGTGCCAGCAGCGTAGTGTCTGCCTACAATGAGCAGTTCTTC.

This chain's CDR3 is CASSQGQISNQPQHF. The CDR3, as DNA: TGTGCCAGCAGTCAGGGACAGATAAGCAATCAGCCCCAGCATTTT. This chain links TRBV28 with TRBJ1-5; 7 nucleotides match TRBD1. V shed 5 bases, J shed 1 base, and the junction held 5 bases outside the gene matches. There are 15 residues in the CDR3. Germline V gene lookup returns CDR1 MDHEN and CDR2 SYDVKM.